This T cell receptor beta chain was profiled in a study of blood T cell repertoires in COVID-19. Repertoires were generated with immunoSEQ multiplex PCR, while TCRdb's copy carries only in-frame clones and drops some. The sample records about 120,000 clones, 75% to 80% being singletons. The germline V gene has CDR1 SGHDN and CDR2 FVKESK. This CDR3 spans 14 amino acids. The J segment lost 6 bases and the V segment lost 4 bases, leaving 7 bases of the junction unmatched. The clonotype was recovered from a human donor in a cohort sampled during active COVID-19. Sequencing used peripheral blood. V usage is TRBV14 and J usage is TRBJ2-7; 9 nucleotides agree with TRBD1. CDR3 DNA: TGTGCCAGCAGCCGCCGGGACAGGGACCGCGAGCAGTACTTC. Translation gives CASSRRDRDREQYF.